Listed below are T cell receptor beta chains from one sample, sequenced in a study of molecular identifiers for immune sequencing clone quantification. TCRdb itself ran the PCR reads through MiXCR, one entry per CDR3 protein. Counted here are some 680,000 distinct CDR3 sequences, around 25% occurring once; the ten biggest clones make up 0.78%. Input material: naive CD8+ T cells from blood, with Jurkat cell RNA spiked in. These receptors were taken from a human donor in good health. Some libraries in this study had Jurkat cell RNA spiked in. The CDR3 runs from the conserved cysteine through the conserved F or W. The D gene is left open where the match is weak. For some rows the clone size is stated as once, few or many, or as a class when expanded; others skip it.

v_call: TRBV4-3; clone_size: many; j_call: TRBJ2-7; d_call: -; cdr3_aa: CASSQDFTGYEQYF; cdr3_nt: TGCGCCAGCAGCCAAGATTTCACAGGGTACGAGCAGTACTTC
v_call: TRBV20-1; clone_size: many; j_call: TRBJ2-7; d_call: -; cdr3_aa: CSARSRTRFHEQYF; cdr3_nt: TGCAGTGCTAGGAGCCGGACTCGGTTCCACGAGCAGTACTTC
v_call: TRBV7-9; clone_size: many; j_call: TRBJ1-1; d_call: TRBD1; cdr3_aa: CASSSFTGGADPEAFF; cdr3_nt: TGTGCCAGCAGTTCTTTTACAGGGGGCGCAGATCCTGAAGCTTTCTTT
v_call: TRBV7-6; clone_size: -; j_call: TRBJ2-7; d_call: TRBD2; cdr3_aa: CTSSGSGGVYEQYF; cdr3_nt: TGTACCAGCAGCGGTAGCGGGGGGGTATACGAGCAGTACTTC
v_call: TRBV30; clone_size: -; j_call: TRBJ1-3; d_call: -; cdr3_aa: CAWSRDFSGNTIYF; cdr3_nt: TGTGCCTGGAGCAGGGATTTCTCCGGAAACACCATATATTTT
v_call: TRBV5-1; clone_size: many; j_call: TRBJ1-2; d_call: -; cdr3_aa: CASSPQPTDTYGYTF; cdr3_nt: TGCGCCAGCAGCCCTCAACCGACGGATACCTATGGCTACACCTTC
v_call: TRBV7-6; clone_size: many; j_call: TRBJ2-3; d_call: -; cdr3_aa: CASSQSGASTDTQYF; cdr3_nt: TGTGCCAGCAGCCAAAGCGGAGCTAGCACAGATACGCAGTATTTT
v_call: TRBV6-2/TRBV6-3; clone_size: -; j_call: TRBJ2-7; d_call: -; cdr3_aa: CASSYSGTPPTEQYF; cdr3_nt: TGTGCCAGCAGTTACTCCGGGACACCTCCTACCGAGCAGTACTTC
v_call: TRBV6-2/TRBV6-3; clone_size: -; j_call: TRBJ2-7; d_call: -; cdr3_aa: CASSYRAGNNYEQYF; cdr3_nt: TGTGCCAGCAGTTACAGGGCAGGGAATAACTACGAGCAGTACTTC
v_call: TRBV27; clone_size: -; j_call: TRBJ2-7; d_call: TRBD1; cdr3_aa: CASSFSGTGLAEQYF; cdr3_nt: TGTGCCAGCAGTTTCTCCGGGACAGGGCTCGCCGAGCAGTACTTC
v_call: TRBV2; clone_size: many; j_call: TRBJ2-7; d_call: -; cdr3_aa: CATAVSSYEQYF; cdr3_nt: TGTGCCACCGCAGTAAGCTCCTACGAGCAGTACTTC
v_call: TRBV6-2/TRBV6-3; clone_size: -; j_call: TRBJ2-7; d_call: -; cdr3_aa: CASSCSPGAIDEQYF; cdr3_nt: TGTGCCAGCAGTTGCTCTCCCGGGGCCATCGACGAGCAGTACTTC
v_call: TRBV7-9; clone_size: few; j_call: TRBJ2-7; d_call: TRBD1; cdr3_aa: CASSLGDRVGCEQYF; cdr3_nt: TGTGCCAGCAGCTTAGGTGACAGGGTCGGGTGCGAGCAGTACTTC
v_call: TRBV5-6; clone_size: many; j_call: TRBJ2-3; d_call: -; cdr3_aa: CASSLDRLNLADTQYF; cdr3_nt: TGTGCCAGCAGCCTGGACCGGCTGAACCTAGCAGATACGCAGTATTTT
v_call: TRBV9; clone_size: few; j_call: TRBJ2-3; d_call: -; cdr3_aa: CASSPKISRGSGTDTQYF; cdr3_nt: TGTGCCAGCAGCCCTAAAATTTCGCGGGGTAGTGGCACAGATACGCAGTATTTT
v_call: TRBV7-9; clone_size: many; j_call: TRBJ2-7; d_call: -; cdr3_aa: CASSLLGGADWEQYF; cdr3_nt: TGTGCCAGCAGCTTACTTGGGGGCGCTGATTGGGAGCAGTACTTC
v_call: TRBV24-1; clone_size: -; j_call: TRBJ1-1; d_call: -; cdr3_aa: CATSDSGFTEAFF; cdr3_nt: TGTGCCACCAGTGATTCTGGATTCACTGAAGCTTTCTTT
v_call: TRBV20-1; clone_size: -; j_call: TRBJ2-7; d_call: -; cdr3_aa: CSAREWAYEQYF; cdr3_nt: TGCAGTGCTAGGGAGTGGGCCTACGAGCAGTACTTC
v_call: TRBV3-1; clone_size: -; j_call: TRBJ1-2; d_call: -; cdr3_aa: CASSQELPGAFGYTF; cdr3_nt: TGTGCCAGCAGCCAAGAGCTGCCCGGGGCGTTTGGCTACACCTTC
v_call: TRBV19; clone_size: -; j_call: TRBJ2-2; d_call: -; cdr3_aa: CASRIWANTGELFF; cdr3_nt: TGTGCCAGTAGGATCTGGGCGAACACCGGGGAGCTGTTTTTT
v_call: TRBV4-1; clone_size: -; j_call: TRBJ1-3; d_call: -; cdr3_aa: CASGRPGQVSGNTLYF; cdr3_nt: TGCGCCAGCGGTCGCCCGGGGCAGGTATCTGGAAACACCCTATATTTT
v_call: TRBV4-1; clone_size: -; j_call: TRBJ1-5; d_call: -; cdr3_aa: CASSQDSGDSNQPQHF; cdr3_nt: TGCGCCAGCAGCCAAGATTCGGGGGATAGCAATCAGCCCCAGCATTTT
v_call: TRBV9; clone_size: few; j_call: TRBJ2-2; d_call: -; cdr3_aa: CASSVGGGLNTGELFF; cdr3_nt: TGTGCCAGCAGCGTAGGCGGGGGCTTGAACACCGGGGAGCTGTTTTTT
v_call: TRBV28; clone_size: -; j_call: TRBJ2-1; d_call: TRBD2; cdr3_aa: CASRPWEEGLKFF; cdr3_nt: TGTGCCAGCAGGCCCTGGGAGGAGGGACTAAAGTTCTTC
v_call: TRBV7-9; clone_size: few; j_call: TRBJ1-4; d_call: TRBD1; cdr3_aa: CASSTDRNEKLFF; cdr3_nt: TGTGCCAGCAGCACGGACAGGAATGAAAAACTGTTTTTT
v_call: TRBV3-2; clone_size: -; j_call: TRBJ2-7; d_call: -; cdr3_aa: CASSRRGLSYEQYF; cdr3_nt: TGTGCCAGCAGTCGGCGGGGGCTCTCCTACGAGCAGTACTTC
v_call: TRBV30; clone_size: -; j_call: TRBJ2-7; d_call: TRBD1; cdr3_aa: CACTGGWAEQYF; cdr3_nt: TGTGCCTGCACAGGGGGCTGGGCCGAGCAGTACTTC
v_call: TRBV7-4; clone_size: -; j_call: TRBJ2-3; d_call: -; cdr3_aa: CASSLDPGNGTDTQYF; cdr3_nt: TGTGCCAGCAGCTTAGACCCGGGAAACGGCACAGATACGCAGTATTTT
v_call: TRBV20-1; clone_size: -; j_call: TRBJ1-1; d_call: -; cdr3_aa: CSARDPYGGRTEAFF; cdr3_nt: TGCAGTGCTAGAGATCCATATGGGGGGCGTACTGAAGCTTTCTTT
v_call: TRBV5-6; clone_size: -; j_call: TRBJ2-7; d_call: TRBD2; cdr3_aa: CSSSLARLAWSYEQYF; cdr3_nt: TGTTCCAGCAGCTTGGCTCGACTAGCGTGGTCCTACGAGCAGTACTTC
v_call: TRBV2; clone_size: few; j_call: TRBJ1-2; d_call: TRBD1; cdr3_aa: CASSTGTGGGYGYTF; cdr3_nt: TGTGCCAGCAGTACCGGGACAGGGGGGGGCTATGGCTACACCTTC
v_call: TRBV15; clone_size: -; j_call: TRBJ2-3; d_call: TRBD1; cdr3_aa: CATSRAGQGKSSYTDTQYF; cdr3_nt: TGTGCCACCAGCAGAGCGGGACAGGGGAAAAGTAGTTACACAGATACGCAGTATTTT
v_call: TRBV9; clone_size: -; j_call: TRBJ2-7; d_call: TRBD1; cdr3_aa: CASSGGQGALDEQYF; cdr3_nt: TGTGCCAGCAGCGGAGGACAGGGGGCTCTCGACGAGCAGTACTTC
v_call: TRBV29-1; clone_size: many; j_call: TRBJ2-3; d_call: TRBD2; cdr3_aa: CSISGESTDTQYF; cdr3_nt: TGCAGCATTAGCGGGGAAAGCACAGATACGCAGTATTTT
v_call: TRBV6-5; clone_size: many; j_call: TRBJ1-2; d_call: TRBD1; cdr3_aa: CASSPARDSTNYGYTF; cdr3_nt: TGTGCCAGCAGCCCAGCACGGGACAGCACTAACTATGGCTACACCTTC
v_call: TRBV6-5; clone_size: -; j_call: TRBJ1-1; d_call: -; cdr3_aa: CASGYSSTYSDEAFF; cdr3_nt: TGTGCCAGCGGTTACTCGAGTACATATAGTGATGAAGCTTTCTTT
v_call: TRBV5-1; clone_size: many; j_call: TRBJ2-1; d_call: TRBD2; cdr3_aa: CASSKAGGPYNEQFF; cdr3_nt: TGCGCCAGCAGCAAAGCGGGGGGGCCCTACAATGAGCAGTTCTTC
v_call: TRBV4-3; clone_size: few; j_call: TRBJ1-6; d_call: -; cdr3_aa: CASSQLKSSYNSPLHF; cdr3_nt: TGCGCCAGCAGCCAACTGAAGAGCTCCTATAATTCACCCCTCCACTTT
v_call: TRBV9; clone_size: few; j_call: TRBJ2-3; d_call: -; cdr3_aa: CASSVEVVTDTQYF; cdr3_nt: TGTGCCAGCAGCGTAGAAGTAGTCACAGATACGCAGTATTTT
v_call: TRBV13; clone_size: -; j_call: TRBJ2-7; d_call: -; cdr3_aa: CASSLLGASSYEQYF; cdr3_nt: TGTGCCAGCAGCTTACTCGGGGCAAGCTCCTACGAGCAGTACTTC
v_call: TRBV5-6; clone_size: many; j_call: TRBJ2-7; d_call: -; cdr3_aa: CASSLDANEGEQYF; cdr3_nt: TGTGCCAGCAGCTTGGACGCCAACGAAGGCGAGCAGTACTTC
v_call: TRBV30; clone_size: -; j_call: TRBJ1-6; d_call: TRBD1; cdr3_aa: CAWSDRDNSPPHF; cdr3_nt: TGTGCCTGGTCGGACAGGGACAATTCACCCCCCCACTTT
v_call: TRBV5-8; clone_size: many; j_call: TRBJ2-7; d_call: -; cdr3_aa: CASSLLPGRSYEQYF; cdr3_nt: TGTGCCAGCAGCTTACTCCCAGGACGGTCGTACGAGCAGTACTTC
v_call: TRBV7-9; clone_size: many; j_call: TRBJ1-1; d_call: -; cdr3_aa: CASSLSQFNTEAFF; cdr3_nt: TGTGCCAGCAGCTTATCGCAGTTCAACACTGAAGCTTTCTTT
v_call: TRBV19; clone_size: -; j_call: TRBJ1-1; d_call: -; cdr3_aa: CASSIPGTWGTEAFF; cdr3_nt: TGTGCCAGTAGTATACCAGGGACGTGGGGCACTGAAGCTTTCTTT
v_call: TRBV7-6; clone_size: few; j_call: TRBJ1-2; d_call: -; cdr3_aa: CASSLVGWNGYTF; cdr3_nt: TGTGCCAGCAGCTTAGTGGGGTGGAATGGCTACACCTTC
v_call: TRBV7-3; clone_size: -; j_call: TRBJ2-3; d_call: TRBD2; cdr3_aa: CASSALPGTSGDTDTQYF; cdr3_nt: TGTGCCAGCAGCGCGCTCCCCGGGACTAGCGGAGACACAGATACGCAGTATTTT
v_call: TRBV12-5; clone_size: -; j_call: TRBJ2-7; d_call: -; cdr3_aa: CASAPRTGGSSYEQYF; cdr3_nt: TGTGCTAGTGCCCCGAGAACGGGGGGCTCCTCCTACGAGCAGTACTTC
v_call: TRBV5-1; clone_size: many; j_call: TRBJ2-5; d_call: -; cdr3_aa: CASSLWVGVEETQYF; cdr3_nt: TGCGCCAGCAGCTTGTGGGTCGGCGTGGAAGAGACCCAGTACTTC
v_call: TRBV20-1; clone_size: few; j_call: TRBJ2-7; d_call: TRBD2; cdr3_aa: CSAPGTSVVEQYF; cdr3_nt: TGCAGTGCACCCGGGACTAGCGTCGTCGAGCAGTACTTC
v_call: TRBV28; clone_size: -; j_call: TRBJ1-6; d_call: TRBD1; cdr3_aa: CASSSPTGTPYNSPLHF; cdr3_nt: TGTGCCAGCAGTTCCCCGACAGGGACCCCCTATAATTCACCCCTCCACTTT
v_call: TRBV14; clone_size: many; j_call: TRBJ1-2; d_call: -; cdr3_aa: CASSPVQGNYGYTF; cdr3_nt: TGTGCCAGCAGCCCGGTCCAGGGAAACTATGGCTACACCTTC
v_call: TRBV12-3/TRBV12-4; clone_size: -; j_call: TRBJ2-7; d_call: -; cdr3_aa: CASSSGRYYEQYF; cdr3_nt: TGTGCCAGCAGTTCCGGACGGTACTACGAGCAGTACTTC